This T cell receptor (beta chain) was documented in a study of CD4+ T cells in melanoma. A word on this clone: Its antigen is undetermined.

Study-wide points: A reported correlation linked neoantigen-specific CD4+ T cells to CD8+, macrophage and B cell function. Neoantigen-specific CD4+ T cells in melanoma reportedly had diverse differentiation states.

Generated by immunoSEQ multiplex PCR, the TCRdb table keeps only in-frame clones and is missing some. The sample comprises roughly 110,000 clones, 92% of which are singletons, and roughly 3.3% rests with the top ten. The CDR3 covers 13 residues. Germline V lookup: CDR1 SGHTA, CDR2 FQGNSA. V was clipped by 5 bases and J by 1 base, with 8 bases between them. The receptor comes from a human donor with melanoma. The sample comprised peripheral blood. The chain carries TRBV7-2 and TRBJ2-5, with unresolved D. CDR3 in amino acids: CASSQSLQETQYF. The CDR3 nucleotides are TGTGCCAGCAGCCAGAGTCTCCAAGAGACCCAGTACTTC.